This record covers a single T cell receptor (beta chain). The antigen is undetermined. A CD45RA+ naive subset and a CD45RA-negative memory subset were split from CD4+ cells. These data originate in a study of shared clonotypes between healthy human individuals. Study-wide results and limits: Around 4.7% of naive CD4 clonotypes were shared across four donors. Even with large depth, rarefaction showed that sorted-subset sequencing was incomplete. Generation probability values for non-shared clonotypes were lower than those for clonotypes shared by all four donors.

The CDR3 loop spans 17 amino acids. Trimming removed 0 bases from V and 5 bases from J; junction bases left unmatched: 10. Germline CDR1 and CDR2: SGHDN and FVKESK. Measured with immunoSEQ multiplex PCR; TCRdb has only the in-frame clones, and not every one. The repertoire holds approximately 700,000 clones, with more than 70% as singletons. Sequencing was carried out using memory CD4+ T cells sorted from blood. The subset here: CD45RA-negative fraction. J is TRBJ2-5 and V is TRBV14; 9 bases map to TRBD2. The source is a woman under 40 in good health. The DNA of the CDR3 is TGTGCCAGCAGCCAAGAGAGGTCGGCTAGCGGGATCGAGACCCAGTACTTC. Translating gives CASSQERSASGIETQYF.